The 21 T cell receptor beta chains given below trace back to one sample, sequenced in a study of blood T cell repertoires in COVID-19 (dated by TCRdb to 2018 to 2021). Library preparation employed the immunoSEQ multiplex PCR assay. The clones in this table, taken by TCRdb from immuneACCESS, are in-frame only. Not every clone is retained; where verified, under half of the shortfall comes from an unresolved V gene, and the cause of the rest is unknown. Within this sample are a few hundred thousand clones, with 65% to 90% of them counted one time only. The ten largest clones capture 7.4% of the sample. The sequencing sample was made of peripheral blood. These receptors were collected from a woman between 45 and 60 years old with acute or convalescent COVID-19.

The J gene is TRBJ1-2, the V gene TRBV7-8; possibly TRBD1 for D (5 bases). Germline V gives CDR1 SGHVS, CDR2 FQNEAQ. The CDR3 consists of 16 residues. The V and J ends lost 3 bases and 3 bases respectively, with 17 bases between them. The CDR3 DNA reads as TGTGCCAGCAGCTTGGTCGGGGGGTATCATGACTATGGCTACACCTTC. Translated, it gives CASSLVGGYHDYGYTF.

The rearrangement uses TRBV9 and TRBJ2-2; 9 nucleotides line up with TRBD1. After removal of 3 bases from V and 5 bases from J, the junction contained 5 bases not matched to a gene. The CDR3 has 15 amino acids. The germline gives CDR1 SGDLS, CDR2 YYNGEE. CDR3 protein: CASSDTGGRTGELFF. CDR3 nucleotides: TGTGCCAGCAGCGACACAGGGGGCCGAACCGGGGAGCTGTTTTTT.

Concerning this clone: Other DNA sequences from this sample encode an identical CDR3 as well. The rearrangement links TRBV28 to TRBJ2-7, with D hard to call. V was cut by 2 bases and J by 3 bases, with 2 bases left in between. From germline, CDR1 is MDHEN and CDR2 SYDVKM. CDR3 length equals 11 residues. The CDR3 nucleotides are TGTGCCAGCAGTTTACGCTACGAGCAGTACTTC. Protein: CASSLRYEQYF.

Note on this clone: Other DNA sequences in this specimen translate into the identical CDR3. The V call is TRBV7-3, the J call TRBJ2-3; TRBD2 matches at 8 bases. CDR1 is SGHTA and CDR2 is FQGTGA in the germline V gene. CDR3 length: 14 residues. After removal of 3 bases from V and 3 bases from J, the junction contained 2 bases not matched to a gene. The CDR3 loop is CASSLSGGTDTQYF. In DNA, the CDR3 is TGTGCCAGCAGCTTGAGCGGGGGAACAGATACGCAGTATTTT.

DNA of the CDR3: TGTGCCAGCAGCCCAGGACTAGCGGGGGCCGGGGAGACCCAGTACTTC. It yields the protein CASSPGLAGAGETQYF. The rearrangement joins TRBV11-2 to TRBJ2-5; 13 bases align to TRBD2. The V segment lost 5 bases and the J segment 5 bases; nucleotides outside the gene matches: 8. Germline V gene sequence: CDR1 SGHAT, CDR2 FQNNGV. The CDR3 runs 16 residues. Full variable domain (outside the CDR3, taken from reference TRBV11-2 and TRBJ2-5): EAGVAQSPRYKIIEKRQSVAFWCNPISGHATLYWYQQILGQGPKLLIQFQNNGVVDDSQLPKDRFSAERLKGVDSTLKIQPAKLEDSAVYLCASSPGLAGAGETQYFGPGTRLLVL.

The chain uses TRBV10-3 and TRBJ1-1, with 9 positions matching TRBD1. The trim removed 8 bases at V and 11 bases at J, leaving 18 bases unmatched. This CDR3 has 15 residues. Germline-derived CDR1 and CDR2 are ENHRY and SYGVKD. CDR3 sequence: CAIGRGQGIDKDAFF. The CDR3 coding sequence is TGTGCCATCGGCCGCGGACAGGGGATAGACAAGGATGCTTTCTTT.

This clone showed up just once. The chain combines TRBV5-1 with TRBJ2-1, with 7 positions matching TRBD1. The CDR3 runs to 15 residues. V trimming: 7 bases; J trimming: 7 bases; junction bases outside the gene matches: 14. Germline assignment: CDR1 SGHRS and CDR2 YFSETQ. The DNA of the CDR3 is TGCGCCAGCTTCTACTCGACAGGGTCAGGGAATGAGCAGTTCTTC. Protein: CASFYSTGSGNEQFF.

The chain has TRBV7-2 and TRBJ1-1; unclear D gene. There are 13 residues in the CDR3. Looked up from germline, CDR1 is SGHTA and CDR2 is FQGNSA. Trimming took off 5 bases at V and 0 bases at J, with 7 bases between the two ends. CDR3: CASSRDLNTEAFF. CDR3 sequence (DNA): TGTGCCAGCAGCCGAGACTTGAACACTGAAGCTTTCTTT.

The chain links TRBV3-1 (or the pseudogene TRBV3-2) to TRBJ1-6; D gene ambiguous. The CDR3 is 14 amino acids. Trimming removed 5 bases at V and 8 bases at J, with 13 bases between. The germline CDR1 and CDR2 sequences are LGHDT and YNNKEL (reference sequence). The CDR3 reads CASSEVSGDSPLHF. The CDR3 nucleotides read TGTGCCAGCAGCGAAGTCTCGGGAGATTCACCCCTCCACTTT.

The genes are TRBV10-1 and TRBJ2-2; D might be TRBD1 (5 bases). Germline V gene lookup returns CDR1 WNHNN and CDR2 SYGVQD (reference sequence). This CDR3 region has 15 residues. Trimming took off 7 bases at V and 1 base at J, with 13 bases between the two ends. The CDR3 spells CASTTPTGNTGELFF. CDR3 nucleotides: TGCGCCAGCACTACCCCCACAGGGAACACCGGGGAGCTGTTTTTT.

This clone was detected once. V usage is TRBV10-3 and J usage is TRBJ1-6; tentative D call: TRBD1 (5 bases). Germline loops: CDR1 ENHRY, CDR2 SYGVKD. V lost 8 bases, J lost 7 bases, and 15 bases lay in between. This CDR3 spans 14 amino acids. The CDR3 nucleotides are TGTGCCATCTCGGATAAGGGGCCGAATTCACCCCTCCACTTT. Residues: CAISDKGPNSPLHF.

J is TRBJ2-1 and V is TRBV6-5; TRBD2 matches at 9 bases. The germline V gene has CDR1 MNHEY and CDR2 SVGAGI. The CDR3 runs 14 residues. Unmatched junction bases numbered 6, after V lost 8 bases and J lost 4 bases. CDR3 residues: CASGRGGRYNEQFF. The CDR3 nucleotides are TGTGCCAGCGGGCGGGGGGGCCGGTACAATGAGCAGTTCTTC.

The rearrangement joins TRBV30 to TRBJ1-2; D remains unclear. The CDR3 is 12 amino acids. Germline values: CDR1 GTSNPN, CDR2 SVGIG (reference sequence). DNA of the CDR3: TGTGCGCCTCGGCCGCGAGGGTCTGGCTACACCTTC. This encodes CAPRPRGSGYTF.

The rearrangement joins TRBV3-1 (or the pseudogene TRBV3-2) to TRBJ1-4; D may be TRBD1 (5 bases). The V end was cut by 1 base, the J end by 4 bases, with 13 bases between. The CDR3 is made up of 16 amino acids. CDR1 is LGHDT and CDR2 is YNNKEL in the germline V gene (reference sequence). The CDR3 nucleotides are TGTGCCAGCAGCCAAGGTATTGGGGCCGGTAATGAAAAACTGTTTTTT. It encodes CASSQGIGAGNEKLFF.

The CDR3 loop reads CASNQGEYEQYF. DNA for the CDR3: TGTGCCAGCAACCAGGGGGAGTACGAGCAGTACTTC. The rearrangement links TRBV28 to TRBJ2-7; 7 bases align to TRBD1. The CDR3 covers 12 residues. The junction had 4 bases not matched to a gene; V was cut back by 7 bases and J by 4 bases. Germline values: CDR1 MDHEN, CDR2 SYDVKM.

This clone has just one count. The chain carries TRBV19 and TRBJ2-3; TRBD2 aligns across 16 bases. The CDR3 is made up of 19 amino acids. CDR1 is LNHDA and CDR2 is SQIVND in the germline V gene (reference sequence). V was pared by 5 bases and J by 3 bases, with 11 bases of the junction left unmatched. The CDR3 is CASSPMGLAGGPRTDTQYF. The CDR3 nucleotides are TGTGCCAGTAGTCCGATGGGACTAGCGGGGGGGCCTAGAACAGATACGCAGTATTTT.

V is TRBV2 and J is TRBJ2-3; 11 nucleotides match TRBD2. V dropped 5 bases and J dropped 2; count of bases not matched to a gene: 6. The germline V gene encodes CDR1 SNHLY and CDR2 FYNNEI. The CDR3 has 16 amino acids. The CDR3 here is CASSPHSGGATDTQYF. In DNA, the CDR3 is TGTGCCAGCAGTCCACATAGCGGGGGGGCCACAGATACGCAGTATTTT.

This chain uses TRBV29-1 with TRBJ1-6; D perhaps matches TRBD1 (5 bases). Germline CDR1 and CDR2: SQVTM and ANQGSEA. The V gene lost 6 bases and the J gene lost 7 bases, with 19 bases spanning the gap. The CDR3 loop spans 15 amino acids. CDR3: CSVGRVGQGNSPLHF. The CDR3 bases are TGCAGCGTCGGGAGGGTAGGCCAGGGCAATTCACCCCTCCACTTT.

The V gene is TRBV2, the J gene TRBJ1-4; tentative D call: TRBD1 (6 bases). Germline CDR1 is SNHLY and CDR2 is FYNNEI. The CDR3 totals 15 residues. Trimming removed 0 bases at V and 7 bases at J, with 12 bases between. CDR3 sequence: CASSEALPTGEKLFF. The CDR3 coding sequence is TGTGCCAGCAGTGAAGCGTTGCCGACAGGTGAAAAACTGTTTTTT.

The CDR3 loop reads CASSYSEQVSITFF. CDR3 nucleotides: TGTGCCAGCAGTTACTCCGAACAGGTTTCCATAACTTTCTTT. V is TRBV6-2 or TRBV6-3 and J is TRBJ1-1; D may be TRBD1 (5 bases). The CDR3 is 14 amino acids. Trimming took 0 bases from V and 12 from J, leaving 17 bases between them. Germline values: CDR1 MNHEY, CDR2 SVGEGT.

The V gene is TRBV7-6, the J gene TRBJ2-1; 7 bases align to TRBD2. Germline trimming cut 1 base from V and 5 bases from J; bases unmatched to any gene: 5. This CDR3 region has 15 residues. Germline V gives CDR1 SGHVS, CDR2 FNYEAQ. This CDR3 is CASSLVTSVDNEQFF. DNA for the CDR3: TGTGCCAGCAGCTTAGTCACTAGCGTAGACAATGAGCAGTTCTTC. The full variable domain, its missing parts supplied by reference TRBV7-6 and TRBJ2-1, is GAGVSQSPRYKVTKRGQDVALRCDPISGHVSLYWYRQALGQGPEFLTYFNYEAQQDKSGLPNDRFSAERPEGSISTLTIQRTEQRDSAMYRCASSLVTSVDNEQFFGPGTRLTVL.